Following are 26 T cell receptor beta chains from one sample sequenced in a study of CD8+ T cells in alopecia areata. cDNA reverse transcribed from extracted RNA served as the sequencing template. The table came from immunoSEQ multiplex PCR; TCRdb's copy has only in-frame clones and leaves some out. This table has roughly 250,000 clones, under 70% appearing once. Material: CD4+ T cells sorted from blood, obtained at week 0. The source is a human donor with alopecia areata.

This rearrangement joins TRBV15 to TRBJ1-5; D not certain. Trimming removed 0 bases from V and 7 bases from J, with 7 bases in between. Per the germline V gene, CDR1 is LNHNV and CDR2 is YYDKDF (reference sequence). The CDR3 spans 13 residues. DNA of the CDR3: TGTGCCACCAGCAGAGATGGGGTCCAGCCCCAGCATTTT. As protein: CATSRDGVQPQHF.

This rearrangement joins TRBV10-3 to TRBJ2-4, with TRBD2 matching over 7 bases. The CDR3 is 16 residues long. Looked up from germline, CDR1 is ENHRY and CDR2 is SYGVKD. Trimming cost V 4 bases and J 1 base; bases outside gene matches: 7. As DNA, the CDR3 is TGTGCCATCAGTGCCTGGGGAGGGGATGCCAAAAACATTCAGTACTTC. Translated: CAISAWGGDAKNIQYF.

V and J are TRBV29-1 and TRBJ1-4; TRBD1 matches at 7 bases. Germline V gives CDR1 SQVTM, CDR2 ANQGSEA. The CDR3 runs to 12 residues. Unmatched junction bases numbered 1, after V lost 7 bases and J lost 2 bases. The CDR3 loop is CSAGQTNEKLFF. The CDR3 DNA follows: TGCAGCGCGGGACAGACTAATGAAAAACTGTTTTTT. Full variable domain (outside the CDR3, taken from reference TRBV29-1 and TRBJ1-4): SAVISQKPSRDICQRGTSLTIQCQVDSQVTMMFWYRQQPGQSLTLIATANQGSEATYESGFVIDKFPISRPNLTFSTLTVSNMSPEDSSIYLCSAGQTNEKLFFGSGTQLSVL.

The table lists this clone with a count of one. The chain is built from TRBV4-1 and TRBJ2-3, with 8 positions matching TRBD2. This CDR3 has 16 amino acids. Germline CDR1 MGHRA, CDR2 YSYEKL. V gave up 2 bases and J gave up 2 bases; unmatched junction bases: 6. The CDR3 DNA sequence: TGCGCCAGCAGCCAATTGCGGGGGGCTTACACAGATACGCAGTATTTT. Amino acids: CASSQLRGAYTDTQYF.

This chain joins TRBV7-2 and TRBJ2-7; TRBD1 agrees at 7 bases. Trimming cost V 2 bases and J 9 bases; bases outside gene matches: 7. Germline loops: CDR1 SGHTA, CDR2 FQGNSA. The CDR3 is made up of 13 amino acids. DNA of the CDR3: TGTGCCAGCAGCTTAAACCGGGACAGAAGGCAGTACTTC. Encoded protein: CASSLNRDRRQYF. Combining the CDR3 with reference TRBV7-2 and TRBJ2-7 gives the whole variable domain GAGVSQSPSNKVTEKGKDVELRCDPISGHTALYWYRQSLGQGLEFLIYFQGNSAPDKSGLPSDRFSAERTGGSVSTLTIQRTQQEDSAVYLCASSLNRDRRQYFGPGTRLTVT.

The chain employs TRBV29-1 and TRBJ2-3; no definite D call. Germline loops: CDR1 SQVTM, CDR2 ANQGSEA. The V end lost 6 bases, the J end lost 2 bases, and 12 bases lay between the germline ends. This CDR3 contains 13 residues. DNA for the CDR3: TGCAGCGTCCCTAGTCTTTACACAGATACGCAGTATTTT. It yields the protein CSVPSLYTDTQYF.

The V and J genes are TRBV30 and TRBJ1-1; TRBD1 matches 10 bases. The CDR3 covers 13 residues. The germline V gene encodes CDR1 GTSNPN and CDR2 SVGIG (reference sequence). Trimming at V came to 3 bases and at J to 4 bases, leaving 2 bases not matched to a gene. Here the CDR3 reads CAWSRDRGTEAFF. In DNA, the CDR3 is TGTGCCTGGAGCCGGGACAGGGGCACTGAAGCTTTCTTT.

To note about this clone: One base away lies a much larger clone, so this may be a sequencing read error. CDR3 region: CASSWDTDTQYF. In DNA form, the CDR3 reads TGTGCCAGCAGCTGGGACACAGATACGCAGTATTTT. The chain is built from TRBV7-8 and TRBJ2-3; unclear D gene. The germline V gene encodes CDR1 SGHVS and CDR2 FQNEAQ. The CDR3 length is 12 residues. Trimming stripped 4 bases from V and 2 bases from J, with 4 bases between.

The chain carries TRBV29-1 and TRBJ2-5; 7 bases fit TRBD2. With 2 bases clipped from V and 5 bases from J, the junction kept 5 bases outside the gene matches. The CDR3 contains 13 residues. Germline V gene sequence: CDR1 SQVTM, CDR2 ANQGSEA. The CDR3 is CSVESPAGETQYF. CDR3 nucleotides: TGCAGCGTTGAATCCCCAGCGGGGGAGACCCAGTACTTC.

Points on this clone: Germline is not matched at one junction end, which may reflect a read error. The chain uses TRBV30 and TRBJ2-4; 10 bases align to TRBD1. CDR3 length equals 13 residues. CDR1 is GTSNPN and CDR2 is SVGIG in the germline V gene (reference sequence). DNA for the CDR3: TGTGCATCCGGGACAGGGGCCGTGTCGTTTCTAAAGTTC. This sequence encodes CASGTGAVSFLKF.

The chain carries TRBV29-1 and TRBJ2-3; 10 nucleotides line up with TRBD1. With 2 bases clipped from V and 3 bases from J, the junction kept 11 bases outside the gene matches. Germline loops: CDR1 SQVTM, CDR2 ANQGSEA. This CDR3 region has 17 residues. DNA of the CDR3: TGCAGCGTTGAAAACTGGCGGACAGGGGGGAAGACAGATACGCAGTATTTT. Protein sequence: CSVENWRTGGKTDTQYF.

This clone was picked up one time. The same CDR3 is also encoded by other DNA sequences in this sample. The chain has TRBV27 and TRBJ1-6; D gene ambiguous. In germline, CDR1 is MNHEY, CDR2 SMNVEV (reference sequence). V was clipped by 5 bases and J by 7 bases, with 15 bases between them. This CDR3 has 15 amino acids. CDR3: CASSPSGVGNSPLHF. For the CDR3, the DNA is TGTGCCAGCAGTCCCAGTGGGGTTGGGAATTCACCCCTCCACTTT.

A word on this clone: Other nucleotide sequences in the sample specify the same CDR3. The V gene is TRBV6-6, the J gene TRBJ2-1, with D unclear. Trimming left V 0 bases short and J 0 bases short, with 6 bases between. The CDR3 consists of 15 residues. CDR1 and CDR2 from the germline V gene are MNHNY and SVGAGI (reference sequence). CDR3 coding DNA: TGTGCCAGCAGTTACTCGGCCAGCTCCTACAATGAGCAGTTCTTC. Translating it yields CASSYSASSYNEQFF.

The chain has TRBV27 and TRBJ1-5; D is unresolved. This CDR3 spans 15 amino acids. The germline V gene has CDR1 MNHEY and CDR2 SMNVEV (reference sequence). The V gene lost 3 bases and the J gene lost 3 bases, with 12 bases spanning the gap. CDR3 coding DNA: TGTGCCAGCAGTTTGACGTGGCAGGTCAATCAGCCCCAGCATTTT. Amino acid sequence: CASSLTWQVNQPQHF.

This chain links TRBV5-6 with TRBJ1-2, with TRBD1 as a possible D gene (6 bases). Germline values: CDR1 SGHDT, CDR2 YYEEEE. This CDR3 is 14 amino acids long. V was pared by 1 base and J by 4 bases, with 11 bases between. The CDR3 nucleotides read TGTGCCAGCAGCTTGTGGCAGGGGTCCTATGGCTACACCTTC. It translates to CASSLWQGSYGYTF.

This clone was seen more than once but under ten times. The chain couples TRBV29-1 to TRBJ2-1, with 12 nucleotides matching TRBD2. CDR3 length equals 16 residues. Trimming removed 7 bases from V and 6 bases from J; junction bases left unmatched: 13. Germline V gives CDR1 SQVTM, CDR2 ANQGSEA. The CDR3 DNA sequence: TGCAGCGCCCTCACCCTAGCGGGGGGGATAGGCAATGAGCAGTTCTTC. The encoded protein is CSALTLAGGIGNEQFF.

This clone was detected only a few times. The V gene is TRBV18, the J gene TRBJ2-2; D is unresolved. Between the trimmed V and J ends, which lost 3 bases and 2 bases, there was a span of 13 bases. The germline V gene encodes CDR1 KGHSH and CDR2 LQKENI. CDR3 length: 16 residues. The CDR3 region has the DNA TGTGCCAGCTCACCTCCCACACGTCTCAACACCGGGGAGCTGTTTTTT. Protein: CASSPPTRLNTGELFF. Full variable domain (rest looked up from reference TRBV18 and TRBJ2-2): NAGVMQNPRHLVRRRGQEARLRCSPMKGHSHVYWYRQLPEEGLKFMVYLQKENIIDESGMPKERFSAEFPKEGPSILRIQQVVRGDSAAYFCASSPPTRLNTGELFFGEGSRLTVL.

As regards this clone: The sample contains more than one DNA sequence encoding this CDR3. CDR3 sequence: CASSLERGETQYF. The CDR3 DNA reads TGCGCCAGCAGCTTGGAACGGGGAGAGACCCAGTACTTC. This chain links TRBV5-1 with TRBJ2-5; tentative D call: TRBD2 (5 bases). Germline assignment: CDR1 SGHRS and CDR2 YFSETQ. V lost 0 bases to trimming and J lost 4 bases, with 7 bases between them. There are 13 residues in the CDR3.

This clone has just one count. This rearrangement joins TRBV29-1 to TRBJ2-5, with D tentatively TRBD1 (5 bases). This CDR3 is built from 12 residues. V was clipped by 0 bases and J by 4 bases, with 6 bases between them. CDR1 and CDR2 from the germline V gene are SQVTM and ANQGSEA. The CDR3 region is CSVEEGRETQYF. The CDR3 nucleotides are TGCAGCGTTGAAGAGGGGCGAGAGACCCAGTACTTC.

V usage is TRBV2 and J usage is TRBJ2-5; D perhaps matches TRBD1 (5 bases). Germline V gene data show CDR1 as SNHLY and CDR2 as FYNNEI. Trimming left V 4 bases short and J 5 bases short, with 11 bases between. The CDR3 extends over 13 amino acids. The CDR3 nucleotides are TGTGCCAGCAGTGTAGGCAGGGCGGAGACCCAGTACTTC. Encoded protein: CASSVGRAETQYF. The variable domain in full, with the rest retrieved from reference TRBV2 and TRBJ2-5, is EPEVTQTPSHQVTQMGQEVILRCVPISNHLYFYWYRQILGQKVEFLVSFYNNEISEKSEIFDDQFSVERPDGSNFTLKIRSTKLEDSAMYFCASSVGRAETQYFGPGTRLLVL.

Written as DNA, the CDR3 is TGTGCCAGCAGTGAAGGCTACACCTATGGCTACACCTTC. This translates into CASSEGYTYGYTF. J is TRBJ1-2 and V is TRBV25-1, with no clear D. Trimming shortened V by 2 bases and J by 4 bases, and 8 bases separated the two germline ends. Germline V gene data show CDR1 as MGHDK and CDR2 as SYGVNS. The CDR3 totals 13 residues.

This clone was seen a handful of times. The rearrangement links TRBV6-1 to TRBJ2-2; the D gene is possibly TRBD1 (7 bases). Looked up from germline, CDR1 is MNHNS and CDR2 is SASEGT. CDR3 length: 15 residues. Trimming pared 2 bases from V and 7 bases from J, leaving 14 bases between. CDR3 region: CASSERQGGIGELFF. In DNA form, the CDR3 reads TGTGCCAGCAGTGAAAGGCAGGGGGGTATCGGGGAGCTGTTTTTT.

V usage is TRBV4-1 and J usage is TRBJ2-3; 9 nucleotides match TRBD1. Germline CDR1 reads MGHRA; CDR2 reads YSYEKL. The J segment lost 1 base and the V segment lost 1 base, leaving 3 bases of the junction unmatched. The CDR3 consists of 16 residues. In DNA, the CDR3 is TGCGCCAGCAGCCAAGGGACAGGGGTGGGCACAGATACGCAGTATTTT. Translation gives CASSQGTGVGTDTQYF.

This clone was recorded a few times. The genes are TRBV5-4 and TRBJ1-1; 8 bases align to TRBD1. This CDR3 spans 13 amino acids. V lost 4 bases, J lost 10 bases, and 9 bases stayed unmatched. The germline V gene encodes CDR1 SGHNT and CDR2 YYREEE (reference sequence). The DNA of the CDR3 is TGTGCCAGCAGCCGTGAAGGACAGGGAGCAGCTTTCTTT. Its protein is CASSREGQGAAFF. Complete variable domain (other parts from reference TRBV5-4 and TRBJ1-1): ETGVTQSPTHLIKTRGQQVTLRCSSQSGHNTVSWYQQALGQGPQFIFQYYREEENGRGNFPPRFSGLQFPNYSSELNVNALELDDSALYLCASSREGQGAAFFGQGTRLTVV.

This clone was seen only a few times. The J gene is TRBJ2-7, the V gene TRBV19; the D gene is possibly TRBD2 (5 bases). The germline V and J ends were trimmed by 5 bases and 4 bases, with 15 bases remaining between them. Germline V gene lookup returns CDR1 LNHDA and CDR2 SQIVND (reference sequence). This CDR3 spans 14 amino acids. As DNA, the CDR3 is TGTGCCAGTAGTGAGGGTTGGTCGACTTACGAGCAGTACTTC. Its translation: CASSEGWSTYEQYF.

The chain employs TRBV29-1 and TRBJ2-5, with 8 bases lining up with TRBD1. V lost 4 bases to trimming and J lost 4 bases; unmatched junction nucleotides: 5. The CDR3 loop spans 13 amino acids. Germline V CDR1 and CDR2: SQVTM, ANQGSEA. As DNA, the CDR3 is TGCAGCGTTGGAATTGGGACAGGAGAGACCCAGTACTTC. Amino acid sequence: CSVGIGTGETQYF.